Detailed here is one T cell receptor beta chain. The authors' processing: Nucleated cell number was recorded as an estimate derived from reference gene primer amplification. TCRdb keeps only in-frame clones here, not all; method: immunoSEQ multiplex PCR. D and trimming were read from the DNA, whereas the V and J calls and clone size are those reported in that table. The data hold 55,000 to 90,000 clones, with more than 85% observed a single time. This entry comes from a study of blood T cell repertoires in COVID-19. Study background: COVID-19 samples from acute and convalescent phases originated in the United States, Italy and Spain. Nucleic acid was either cDNA or gDNA, and it came from T cells, B-cell-depleted T cells, or PBMCs.

Germline CDR1 and CDR2: SGHNT and YYREEE (reference sequence). Trimming left V 0 bases short and J 5 bases short, with 14 bases between. This CDR3 comprises 15 residues. The chain joins TRBV5-4 to TRBJ1-1; a possible D gene is TRBD1 (5 bases). The TCR sequence derives from a man aged 65-85 years with active COVID-19. Sequenced: peripheral blood. In nucleotides, the CDR3 is TGTGCCAGCAGCTTGGCCGGGGGGGGAGTTACTGAAGCTTTCTTT. Translating gives CASSLAGGGVTEAFF.